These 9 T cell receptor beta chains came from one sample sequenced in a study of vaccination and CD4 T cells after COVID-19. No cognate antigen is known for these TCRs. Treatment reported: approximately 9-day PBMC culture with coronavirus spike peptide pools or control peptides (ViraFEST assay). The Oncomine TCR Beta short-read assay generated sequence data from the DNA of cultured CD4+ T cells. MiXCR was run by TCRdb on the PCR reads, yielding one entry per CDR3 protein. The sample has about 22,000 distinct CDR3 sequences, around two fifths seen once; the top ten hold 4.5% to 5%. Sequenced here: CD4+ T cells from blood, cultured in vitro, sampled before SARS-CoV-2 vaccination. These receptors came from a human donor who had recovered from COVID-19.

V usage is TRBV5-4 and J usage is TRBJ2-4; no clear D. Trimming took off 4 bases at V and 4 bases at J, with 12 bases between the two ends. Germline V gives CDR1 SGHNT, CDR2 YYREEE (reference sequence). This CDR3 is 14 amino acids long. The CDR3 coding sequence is TGTGCCAGCAGCCCTGAGTCGACTAAAAACATTCAGTACTTC. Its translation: CASSPESTKNIQYF.

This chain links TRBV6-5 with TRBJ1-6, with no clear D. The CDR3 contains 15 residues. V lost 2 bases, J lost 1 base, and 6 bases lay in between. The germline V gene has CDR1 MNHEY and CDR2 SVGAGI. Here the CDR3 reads CASSYGPSYNSPLHF. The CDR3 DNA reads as TGTGCCAGCAGTTACGGTCCGTCCTATAATTCACCCCTCCACTTT.

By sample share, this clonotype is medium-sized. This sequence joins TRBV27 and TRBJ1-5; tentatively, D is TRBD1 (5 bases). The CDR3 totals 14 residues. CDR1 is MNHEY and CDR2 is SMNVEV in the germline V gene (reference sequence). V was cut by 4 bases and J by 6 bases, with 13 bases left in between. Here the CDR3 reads CASSSGTLGQPQHF. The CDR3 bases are TGTGCCAGCAGTTCCGGGACTCTGGGTCAGCCCCAGCATTTT.

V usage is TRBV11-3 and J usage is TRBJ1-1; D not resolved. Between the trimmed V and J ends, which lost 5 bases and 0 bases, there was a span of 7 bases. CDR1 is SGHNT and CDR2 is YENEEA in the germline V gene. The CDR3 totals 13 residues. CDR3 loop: CASSGVMNTEAFF. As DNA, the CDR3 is TGTGCCAGCAGCGGGGTCATGAACACTGAAGCTTTCTTT.

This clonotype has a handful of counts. The CDR3 DNA reads as TGTGCCAGCAGTTTAGGGACAGGGGCTTCACCCCTCCACTTT. Protein product: CASSLGTGASPLHF. V and J are TRBV12-3 or TRBV12-4 and TRBJ1-6, with TRBD1 matching over 9 bases. After removal of 1 base from V and 9 bases from J, the junction contained 1 base not matched to a gene. CDR3 length: 14 amino acids.

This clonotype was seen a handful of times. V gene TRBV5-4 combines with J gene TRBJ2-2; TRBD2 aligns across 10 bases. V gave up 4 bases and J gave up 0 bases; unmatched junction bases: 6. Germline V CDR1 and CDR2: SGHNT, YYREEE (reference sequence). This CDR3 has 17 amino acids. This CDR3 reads CASSQPSGGTNTGELFF. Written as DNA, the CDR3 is TGTGCCAGCAGCCAGCCTAGCGGGGGTACGAACACCGGGGAGCTGTTTTTT.

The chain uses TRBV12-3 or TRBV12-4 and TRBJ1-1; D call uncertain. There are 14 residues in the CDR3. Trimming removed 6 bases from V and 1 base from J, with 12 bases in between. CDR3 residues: CASRTAGANTEAFF. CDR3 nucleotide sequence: TGTGCCAGCAGGACGGCAGGTGCGAACACTGAAGCTTTCTTT.

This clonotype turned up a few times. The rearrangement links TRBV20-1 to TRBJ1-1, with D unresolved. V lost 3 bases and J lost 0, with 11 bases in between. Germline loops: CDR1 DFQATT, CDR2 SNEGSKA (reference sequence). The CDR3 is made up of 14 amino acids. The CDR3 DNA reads TGCAGTGCTAGTCCCCGGGCTGTGAACACTGAAGCTTTCTTT. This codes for CSASPRAVNTEAFF.

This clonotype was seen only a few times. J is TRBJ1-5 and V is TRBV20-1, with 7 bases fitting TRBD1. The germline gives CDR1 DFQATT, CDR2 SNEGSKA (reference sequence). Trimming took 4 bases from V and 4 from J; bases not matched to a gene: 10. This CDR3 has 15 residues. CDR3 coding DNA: TGCAGTGCTACCACCGACAGGGAGGAGAATCAGCCCCAGCATTTT. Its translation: CSATTDREENQPQHF.